This TCR beta chain originates from a study of blood T cells in healthy people across ages. Overall study results and limits: Roughly linear declines in TCR beta diversity per million T cells occurred with age. There were more naive CD4+ cells and higher diversity in long-lived donors than in aged donors.

Next came a second PCR, run for about 6 to 11 cycles, which used a sample-barcoded 5' primer along with a J-beta primer mix. TCRdb ran MiXCR on the 5' RACE reads and lists one entry per CDR3 protein. The table has about 280,000 distinct CDR3 sequences, 25% to 30% seen once. Worth noting for this clonotype: What it recognizes is unknown.

Germline V gene lookup returns CDR1 MNHNS and CDR2 SASEGT. The CDR3 contains 16 residues. The V and J ends lost 7 bases and 4 bases, in that order; junction bases with no gene match: 12. Sequencing was performed on blood. The chain uses TRBV6-1 and TRBJ2-3; TRBD2 matches at 9 bases. The receptor was isolated from a woman in her seventies in good health. The CDR3 sequence is CASTRSSGTFPDTQYF. The CDR3 DNA is TGTGCCAGCACACGCTCTAGCGGGACTTTTCCAGATACGCAGTATTTT.